This T cell receptor beta chain originates from a study of T cell changes during pregnancy in multiple sclerosis. Produced via immunoSEQ multiplex PCR; TCRdb's table is partial and in-frame only. Of approximately 34,000 clones in the sample, roughly 91% were seen once. The clonotype was recovered from a female donor with multiple sclerosis, enrolled in a pregnancy study. Sequencing used CD4+ T cells from peripheral blood mononuclear cells, obtained in the second trimester of pregnancy.

CDR3 sequence reads: CAIRSEGYEQYF. The CDR3 nucleotides read TGTGCCATCAGGAGTGAGGGCTACGAGCAGTACTTC. V is TRBV10-3 and J is TRBJ2-7; possibly TRBD2 for D (5 bases). The germline V and J ends were trimmed by 6 bases and 3 bases, with 9 bases remaining between them. The CDR3 is 12 amino acids. Germline values: CDR1 ENHRY, CDR2 SYGVKD.